The T cell receptor (beta chain) described here comes from a study of CD8 T cells in Susac syndrome. V gave up 6 bases and J gave up 5 bases, with 10 bases separating them. The CDR3 sequence is 13 residues long. Germline V gene sequence: CDR1 LNHDA, CDR2 SQIVND (reference sequence). With random hexamers, 0.5 to 1 ug RNA was reverse transcribed. Each CDR3 protein is one row after TCRdb ran MiXCR on the immunoSEQ multiplex PCR reads. The table lists under 550,000 distinct CDR3 sequences, more than 70% of them singletons. The sequencing input was CD8+ T cells from PBMCs. This TCR derives from a human donor with multiple sclerosis. This chain connects TRBV19 to TRBJ2-2; D is uncertain. The DNA of the CDR3 is TGTGCCAGTAGCGTTTTCACGACCGGGGAGCTGTTTTTT. The encoded protein is CASSVFTTGELFF.